This T cell receptor beta chain was captured in a study of brain T cells in children with intractable seizures (dated by TCRdb to about 2021). Some background on the complete study: As a first screen for immune gene transcripts, resected brain tissue from 53 pediatric epilepsy surgery cases was run on a NanoString immunology panel. Of the roughly twelve selected surgery cases, pre-surgery blood was also sequenced for eight, so four had brain tissue only.

Regarding this clone: Its binding antigen is unknown. No qualities accompany the bases; no much larger clone lies one base away.

The immunoSEQ assay was applied to genomic DNA to generate the TCR beta chain sequences. Under the source paper's analysis protocol: CDR3 sequences not starting with the conserved framework cysteine at position 104 were manually removed. To get clonality, the normalized Shannon's Diversity Index was subtracted from one, giving values from 0 (maximal diversity) to 1 (oligoclonal). Chi-squared comparison-of-proportions tests were used to check whether the frequency of the same CDR3 differed between samples, for example brain versus blood. Public clonotypes were found by searching immuneACCESS, and the VDJdb browser was used to assess similarity to known antiviral clonotypes. Here the immuneACCESS table is served through TCRdb, limited to in-frame sequences with V and J called. Missing clones are a known gap in these copies; in checked studies unresolved V genes cover under half, and the rest lacks a known reason. The V and J calls and clone size were taken over from that table, and D and trimming were inferred from the DNA. Counted in this sample were 88,000 or so clones; under 95% of them appeared once. Around 25% of the sample is held by the ten biggest clonotypes.

Study-wide findings and limitations: Sequencing depth differed between pre- and post-surgery blood, so clones missing from the pre-surgery sample may reflect undersampling. The patients' HCMV serostatus was not known, and viral specificity was inferred solely from CDR3 sequence similarity.

The intended sense of this specimen's time point label: resected brain tissue, or blood drawn just prior to surgery. The surgery cases with the highest brain T cell transcript signatures were chosen for TCR beta chain sequencing of brain tissue, and also of blood when blood was available. Before surgery, the patients had been given at least one anti-epileptic drug. The TCR-sequenced patients were children whose drug-resistant epilepsy was caused by tuberous sclerosis complex, focal cortical dysplasia, Rasmussen encephalitis or hemimegalencephaly. Blood samples were drawn just before the epilepsy surgery. Bulk genomic DNA was isolated from unsorted brain tissue and whole blood using the Monarch genomic DNA purification kit. The germline V gene provides CDR1 SGHDT and CDR2 YYEEEE. Trimming costs V 2 bases and J 4 bases, and their ends lie 22 bases apart. The CDR3 spans 18 residues, from the cysteine through the phenylalanine. Only the CDR3 part of the read is kept: 54 bases, read in frame from the first base.

The TCR comes from a girl aged 2-15 years with Rasmussen encephalitis and intractable seizures. The input for sequencing was peripheral blood, taken at surgery. Rearrangement joined TRBV5-6 to TRBJ1-3, with the D gene too uncertain to name. The nucleotide sequence reads as follows: TGTGCCAGCAGCTTCCGACCATTCCATAAGGACGCCGGAAACACCATATATTTT. It specifies CASSFRPFHKDAGNTIYF.